This is a list of T cell receptor beta chains from one sample in a study of low-dose radiotherapy and immunotherapy resistance in tumors. MiXCR, applied by TCRdb to the reads, yields one record per CDR3 protein. This sample has approximately 80,000 distinct CDR3 sequences, with 17% found just once. This material consisted of PBMCs, taken after low-dose radiotherapy plus immunotherapy. The receptors were gathered from a male donor with prostate cancer. CDR3s leave out the opening cysteine and the closing phenylalanine or tryptophan.

>TRBJ2-1|TRBV3-1
ASSHSGTSGSYNEQF
>TRBJ2-1|TRBV29-1
SWREGSFGEQF
>TRBJ2-1|TRBV2
ASSANRNEQF
>TRBJ2-4|TRBV3-1
ASSQDSAVAKNIQY
>.|TRBV28
ASSFARGSYEQY
>TRBJ2-7|TRBV7-9
ASSLVRGGSDEQY
>TRBJ2-2|TRBV9
ASSARTGGTGELF
>TRBJ2-2|TRBV28
ASSSHGDRNTGELF
>TRBJ2-1|TRBV19
ASSPRTSGRVASYNEQF
>TRBJ2-2|TRBV5-1
ASSLGGGLAATGELF
>TRBJ2-1|TRBV18
ASSPVSGRASNEQF
>TRBJ2-6|TRBV18
ASSPGAGANVLT
>TRBJ2-5|TRBV6-2/TRBV6-3
AGGTEYQETQY
>TRBJ2-7|TRBV20-1
SARDLGGSSAYEQY
>TRBJ2-7|TRBV20-1
SARAHVAEQY
>TRBJ1-1|TRBV7-2
ASSLDKLANTEAF
>TRBJ1-1|TRBV12-3/TRBV12-4
ASSLSLTNTEAF
>TRBJ2-2|TRBV5-1
ASNRQGAGELF
>TRBJ2-7|TRBV5-1
ASSLLAGDSGEQY
>TRBJ2-4|TRBV19
ASSPSGLLNIQY
>TRBJ2-2|TRBV5-6
ASSNVNSGNTGELFF
>TRBJ1-2|TRBV28
ASSDPGTATLLNYGYT
>TRBJ1-1|TRBV7-2
ASSVTVNTEAF
>TRBJ2-1|TRBV28
ASSLGRAGNEQF
>TRBJ2-5|TRBV5-4
ASSTGTNQETQY
>TRBJ2-3|TRBV3-1
ASSQGLAGVADTQY
>TRBJ1-1|TRBV28
ASRKDKATEAF
>TRBJ2-1|TRBV7-9
ASSLAGLGSSYNEQF
>TRBJ2-4|TRBV14
ASSPSGTVKNIQY
>TRBJ2-1|TRBV28
ASLRGSGSSYEQF